This TCR beta chain emerged from a study of cytomegalovirus exposure and HLA in healthy donors. Assay: immunoSEQ multiplex PCR; the TCRdb copy retains only in-frame clones and omits some. The repertoire holds 150,000 to 200,000 clones, with about 85% as singletons. Study observations and caveats: In the roughly 120 validation repertoires, a later analysis found that first-cohort TCR clusters tended to co-occur.

This clone has only a few counts. What it binds is not known. V dropped 2 bases and J dropped 0 bases, with 8 bases sitting between them. The length of the CDR3 is 15 residues. Germline assignment: CDR1 SGHVS and CDR2 FNYEAQ. The rearrangement links TRBV7-6 to TRBJ1-5; possibly TRBD1 for D (5 bases). The TCR comes from a young man in good health and CMV-seropositive. Material: PBMCs. The CDR3 protein is CASSLSGYSNQPQHF. CDR3 coding DNA: TGTGCCAGCAGCTTATCAGGGTATAGCAATCAGCCCCAGCATTTT.